Below, 19 T cell receptor beta chains from the same sample are listed, as sequenced in a study of blood T cell repertoires in COVID-19. Libraries were prepared by immunoSEQ multiplex PCR; TCRdb keeps only in-frame clonotypes and omits some of them. This sample yields about 260,000 clones, of which 90% are seen a single time; about 0.95% belongs to the top ten. The source material was PBMCs or T cells enriched from blood (not recorded which). The receptors here all came from a man aged 50 or older who had been exposed to COVID-19.

The chain has TRBV7-3 and TRBJ2-5; TRBD1 aligns across 11 bases. CDR3 length: 15 amino acids. V trimming: 4 bases; J trimming: 4 bases; junction bases outside the gene matches: 5. The germline V gene has CDR1 SGHTA and CDR2 FQGTGA. The CDR3 loop is CASSSGTGGRETQYF. DNA for the CDR3: TGTGCCAGCAGCTCCGGGACAGGGGGTCGAGAGACCCAGTACTTC.

This clone was seen only once. V and J are TRBV28 and TRBJ2-3; 7 bases are shared with TRBD2. In germline, CDR1 is MDHEN, CDR2 SYDVKM. The CDR3 is made up of 15 amino acids. With V trimmed by 7 bases and J by 6 bases, 13 bases remained unmatched. The CDR3 loop reads CASTEMTSSRDTQYF. The CDR3 DNA follows: TGTGCCAGCACCGAAATGACTAGCTCAAGGGATACGCAGTATTTT.

This chain links TRBV3-1 (or the pseudogene TRBV3-2) with TRBJ2-4; 9 nucleotides match TRBD2. Germline V gene sequence: CDR1 LGHDT, CDR2 YNNKEL (reference sequence). CDR3 size: 16 residues. Germline trimming cut 4 bases from V and 3 bases from J; bases unmatched to any gene: 7. The CDR3, as DNA: TGTGCCAGCAGCCCGCTGGCGGGGGGGGTCAAAAACATTCAGTACTTC. Translation: CASSPLAGGVKNIQYF.

V usage is TRBV11-3 and J usage is TRBJ1-1; no clear D. The CDR3 contains 13 residues. Trimming took 5 bases from V and 1 from J, leaving 8 bases between them. Germline CDR1 reads SGHNT; CDR2 reads YENEEA. DNA for the CDR3: TGTGCCAGCAGCCAGCACAGGAACACTGAAGCTTTCTTT. Its protein is CASSQHRNTEAFF.

The V and J genes are TRBV10-3 and TRBJ1-2, with D possibly TRBD1 on 5 matching bases. Trimming removed 10 bases at V and 4 bases at J, with 13 bases between. The CDR3 has 12 amino acids. Germline CDR1 ENHRY, CDR2 SYGVKD. This CDR3 is CATDTGSYGYTF. DNA of the CDR3: TGTGCCACCGATACAGGATCCTATGGCTACACCTTC.

The chain couples TRBV18 to TRBJ2-5, with TRBD2 as a possible D gene (6 bases). The CDR3 is made up of 16 amino acids. V lost 3 bases and J lost 2, with 16 bases in between. The germline CDR1 and CDR2 sequences are KGHSH and LQKENI. CDR3 loop: CASSPPPFSGQETQYF. Written as DNA, the CDR3 is TGTGCCAGCTCACCGCCCCCCTTTAGCGGTCAAGAGACCCAGTACTTC.

The V call is TRBV27, the J call TRBJ2-3; the match to TRBD1 covers 10 bases. The V and J ends lost 5 bases and 3 bases, in that order; junction bases with no gene match: 8. Germline values: CDR1 MNHEY, CDR2 SMNVEV (reference sequence). This CDR3 has 16 amino acids. The CDR3 sequence: CASSLRDRGSTDTQYF. The CDR3 DNA reads as TGTGCCAGCAGTCTCCGGGACAGGGGATCGACAGATACGCAGTATTTT.

Written as DNA, the CDR3 is TGTGCCAGCAGCTTAAGTTCGCGGGGTTATGAAAAACTGTTTTTT. As protein: CASSLSSRGYEKLFF. The chain employs TRBV7-9 and TRBJ1-4; D not certain. CDR1 is SEHNR, CDR2 FQNEAQ, per germline (reference sequence). Trimming took 2 bases from V and 6 from J, leaving 13 bases between them. The CDR3 has 15 residues.

The chain couples TRBV30 to TRBJ1-5; a possible D gene is TRBD1 (6 bases). Germline CDR1 and CDR2: GTSNPN and SVGIG (reference sequence). The CDR3 spans 14 residues. V lost 4 bases to trimming and J lost 1 base, with 11 bases between them. Here the CDR3 reads CAWTGTNSNQPQHF. The DNA of the CDR3 is TGTGCCTGGACCGGGACAAACAGCAATCAGCCCCAGCATTTT.

This rearrangement joins TRBV5-1 to TRBJ2-4, with D perhaps matching TRBD2 (6 bases). Trimming took 7 bases from V and 9 from J, leaving 14 bases between them. CDR1 SGHRS and CDR2 YFSETQ come from the germline V gene. This CDR3 spans 12 amino acids. The CDR3: CASSGGLGIQYF. CDR3 nucleotide sequence: TGCGCCAGCTCCGGGGGTCTTGGCATTCAGTACTTC.

This clone was recorded only once. The V and J genes are TRBV2 and TRBJ1-1; 8 bases are shared with TRBD1. This CDR3 has 11 residues. V trimming: 7 bases; J trimming: 12 bases; junction bases outside the gene matches: 7. Germline CDR1 and CDR2: SNHLY and FYNNEI. CDR3: CASNGQGRTFF. Written as DNA, the CDR3 is TGTGCCAGCAACGGACAGGGTCGGACTTTCTTT.

V and J are TRBV10-3 and TRBJ1-1, with D possibly TRBD1 on 5 matching bases. V gave up 4 bases and J gave up 2 bases, with 17 bases separating them. Germline V CDR1 and CDR2: ENHRY, SYGVKD. The CDR3 extends over 16 amino acids. Written as DNA, the CDR3 is TGTGCCATCAGTGTACTCCCAGCGGGGACTAACACTGAAGCTTTCTTT. Amino acid sequence: CAISVLPAGTNTEAFF.

The chain uses TRBV14 and TRBJ1-6; D ambiguous. The germline gives CDR1 SGHDN, CDR2 FVKESK. Trimming took 0 bases from V and 13 from J, leaving 7 bases between them. There are 12 residues in the CDR3. The CDR3 is CASSQEFLPLHF. The CDR3 bases are TGTGCCAGCAGCCAAGAATTCCTCCCCCTCCACTTT.

The chain is built from TRBV18 and TRBJ1-2; D is uncertain. The CDR3 runs to 13 residues. V was cut by 3 bases and J by 5 bases, with 10 bases left in between. In germline, CDR1 is KGHSH, CDR2 LQKENI. This chain's CDR3 is CASSPEDVYGYTF. CDR3 nucleotide sequence: TGTGCCAGCTCACCGGAGGACGTATATGGCTACACCTTC.

The chain is built from TRBV5-1 and TRBJ1-2, with TRBD1 matching over 10 bases. V dropped 4 bases and J dropped 1; count of bases not matched to a gene: 13. The CDR3 sequence is 18 residues long. Germline V gene data show CDR1 as SGHRS and CDR2 as YFSETQ. CDR3 DNA: TGCGCCAGCAGCCTGATACCGGGACAGGGGCCTTTTAACTATGGCTACACCTTC. Its protein is CASSLIPGQGPFNYGYTF.

The V and J genes are TRBV5-1 and TRBJ1-2; TRBD1 is a possible D gene (6 bases). Trimming removed 2 bases at V and 0 bases at J, with 8 bases between. This CDR3 is 14 amino acids long. CDR1 and CDR2 from the germline V gene are SGHRS and YFSETQ. The CDR3 sequence: CASSFGTTNYGYTF. DNA for the CDR3: TGCGCCAGCAGCTTCGGGACAACTAACTATGGCTACACCTTC.

The rearrangement links TRBV28 to TRBJ2-7, with TRBD1 matching 7 bases. CDR1 is MDHEN, CDR2 SYDVKM, per germline. This CDR3 spans 17 amino acids. Germline trimming cut 5 bases from V and 1 base from J; bases unmatched to any gene: 14. This CDR3 is CASSRFGDSEISYEQYF. DNA for the CDR3: TGTGCCAGCAGTCGCTTCGGGGACAGCGAGATTTCCTACGAGCAGTACTTC.

V usage is TRBV28 and J usage is TRBJ1-4, with 7 bases fitting TRBD1. Germline values: CDR1 MDHEN, CDR2 SYDVKM. Losses at the gene ends were 2 bases for V and 4 bases for J; bases not matched to a gene: 4. The CDR3 has 15 residues. The CDR3 loop reads CASSLEGAGNEKLFF. CDR3 nucleotides: TGTGCCAGCAGTTTAGAGGGGGCCGGTAATGAAAAACTGTTTTTT.

The gene calls are TRBV28 and TRBJ1-5; 7 bases map to TRBD1. Germline V gene lookup returns CDR1 MDHEN and CDR2 SYDVKM. The V gene end was trimmed by 4 bases and the J gene end by 3 bases; junction bases not matched to a gene: 3. The CDR3 extends over 14 amino acids. The CDR3 bases are TGTGCCAGCAGTTCGACAGGGCTCAATCAGCCCCAGCATTTT. Residues: CASSSTGLNQPQHF.